This T cell receptor (beta chain) was profiled in a study of molecular identifiers for immune sequencing clone quantification. This clonotype has at least ten counts. The germline V gene has CDR1 SEHNR and CDR2 FQNEAQ (reference sequence). The V end was cut by 3 bases, the J end by 0 bases, with 12 bases between. This CDR3 has 15 amino acids. MiXCR, run by TCRdb on the PCR reads, gives a single entry per CDR3 protein. The table records 35,000 or so distinct CDR3 sequences, about 19% of them present only once. The V and J genes are TRBV7-9 and TRBJ2-7, with D maybe TRBD2 (6 bases). The receptor was isolated from a human donor in good health. Some libraries in this study had Jurkat cell RNA spiked in. Sequencing used naive CD8+ T cells from blood, with Jurkat cell RNA spiked in. As for subset: FACS-sorted CD8+CD4-CCR7+CD45RA+ naive T cells. The CDR3 DNA follows: TGTGCCAGCAGCTTGGGACTGGACGTCTCCTACGAGCAGTACTTC. Protein: CASSLGLDVSYEQYF.